Shown below are 6 T cell receptor beta chains from a single sample sequenced in a study of beta chain features in type 1 diabetes. Reverse transcription of all isolated RNA meant that expressed TCRB transcripts were sequenced. Data came from immunoSEQ multiplex PCR; TCRdb stores just in-frame clones and leaves some out. This repertoire shows around 340,000 clones, around 9.3% found once; its top ten account for roughly 1%. Broader study findings: Shortening that was moderate but significant affected the TCRB CDR3s of Type 1 diabetes patients in all four CD4+ subsets.

These TCRs are of unknown antigen specificity. The sequencing sample was made of central memory CD4+ T cells from blood. The receptors were sampled from a man in his thirties or forties with type 1 diabetes.

The sample holds a few counts of this clone. This chain links TRBV9 with TRBJ2-7; D unclear. Germline CDR1 reads SGDLS; CDR2 reads YYNGEE. This CDR3 has 13 amino acids. Trimming took off 0 bases at V and 5 bases at J, with 9 bases between the two ends. CDR3 DNA sequence: TGTGCCAGCAGCGTAGGGCCGGGCGACGAGCAGTACTTC. Encoded protein: CASSVGPGDEQYF.

The chain is built from TRBV5-1 and TRBJ2-3; possibly TRBD2 for D (6 bases). From germline, CDR1 is SGHRS and CDR2 YFSETQ. The ends were cut back, 9 bases at V and 4 bases at J, with 15 bases in the middle. The CDR3 is 13 amino acids. Here the CDR3 DNA reads TGCGCCACCTCTTACGGGGGTTCAGATACGCAGTATTTT. Encoded protein: CATSYGGSDTQYF. The variable domain in full, with the rest retrieved from reference TRBV5-1 and TRBJ2-3, is KAGVTQTPRYLIKTRGQQVTLSCSPISGHRSVSWYQQTPGQGLQFLFEYFSETQRNKGNFPGRFSGRQFSNSRSEMNVSTLELGDSALYLCATSYGGSDTQYFGPGTRLTVL.

There are a few counts of this clone. V is TRBV4-1 and J is TRBJ1-4; 9 bases fit TRBD1. The CDR3 totals 16 residues. V shed 0 bases, J shed 6 bases, and the junction held 5 bases outside the gene matches. Germline V gene data show CDR1 as MGHRA and CDR2 as YSYEKL. The chain's CDR3 is CASSQDLGQGYEKLFF. DNA for the CDR3: TGCGCCAGCAGCCAAGATTTGGGACAGGGATATGAAAAACTGTTTTTT.

The chain links TRBV7-8 to TRBJ1-3; D uncertain. Trimming removed 2 bases from V and 4 bases from J, with 15 bases in between. The CDR3 sequence is 16 residues long. CDR1 and CDR2 from the germline V gene are SGHVS and FQNEAQ. The CDR3 DNA is TGTGCCAGCAGCTTATTCTCCGAGGGCCTAGGAAACACCATATATTTT. It codes for CASSLFSEGLGNTIYF. Using reference TRBV7-8 and TRBJ1-3 for the parts outside the CDR3, the full variable domain is GAGVSQSPRYKVAKRGQDVALRCDPISGHVSLFWYQQALGQGPEFLTYFQNEAQLDKSGLPSDRFFAERPEGSVSTLKIQRTQQEDSAVYLCASSLFSEGLGNTIYFGEGSWLTVV.

This clone was seen a handful of times. J is TRBJ1-6 and V is TRBV4-3, with 10 bases matching TRBD1. The CDR3 runs to 16 residues. The V and J ends lost 0 bases and 7 bases, in that order; junction bases with no gene match: 3. The germline V gene has CDR1 LGHNA and CDR2 YSLEER. CDR3 nucleotide sequence: TGCGCCAGCAGCCAAGAAGCGGACAGGGGGAATTCACCCCTCCACTTT. It specifies CASSQEADRGNSPLHF.

A few counts support this clone. V and J are TRBV7-9 and TRBJ1-6; TRBD1 aligns across 9 bases. The V gene end was trimmed by 7 bases and the J gene end by 8 bases; junction bases not matched to a gene: 6. The germline gives CDR1 SEHNR, CDR2 FQNEAQ (reference sequence). The CDR3 extends over 14 amino acids. The CDR3 sequence: CASTSTGGHSPLHF. CDR3 DNA sequence: TGTGCCAGCACTTCGACAGGGGGTCATTCACCCCTCCACTTT.